These T cell receptor beta chains were read from a single sample in a study of blood T cell repertoires in COVID-19. TCRdb keeps only in-frame clones here, not all; method: immunoSEQ multiplex PCR. The table shows under 300,000 clones, with around 83% occurring only once. The sequencing input was peripheral blood. The receptors come from a woman aged 18-30 years with acute or convalescent COVID-19. Both conserved end residues are part of each CDR3. The order of the fields is J gene, clone size, V gene, D gene, CDR3 DNA, CDR3 protein. D genes are given only for firm matches. Rows give clone size only sometimes, using once, few, many, or a class for an expanded clone.

j_gene: TRBJ2-7; abundance: .; v_gene: TRBV5-1; d_gene: TRBD1; CDR3nt: TGCGCCAGCAGCCCAGGACAGGGGCTGGCCTACGAGCAGTACTTC; CDR3aa: CASSPGQGLAYEQYF
j_gene: TRBJ2-2; abundance: .; v_gene: TRBV24-1; d_gene: TRBD1; CDR3nt: TGTGCCACCAGTCGCGGACAGGGGACCGGGGAGCTGTTTTTT; CDR3aa: CATSRGQGTGELFF
j_gene: TRBJ1-2; abundance: .; v_gene: TRBV30; d_gene: .; CDR3nt: TGTGCCTGGAGGTACCAGGGCATCAACTATGGCTACACCTTC; CDR3aa: CAWRYQGINYGYTF
j_gene: TRBJ2-7; abundance: .; v_gene: TRBV6-5; d_gene: .; CDR3nt: TGTGCCAGCAGACCGGGACAAATCTACGAGCAGTACTTC; CDR3aa: CASRPGQIYEQYF
j_gene: TRBJ2-1; abundance: few; v_gene: TRBV6-6; d_gene: TRBD2; CDR3nt: TGTGCCAGCAGTTACTCGGGACTAGTCGATGAGCAGTTCTTC; CDR3aa: CASSYSGLVDEQFF
j_gene: TRBJ2-7; abundance: .; v_gene: TRBV18; d_gene: TRBD2; CDR3nt: TGTGCCAGCTCACCCCCTTTAGGACTAGCGGGAGGTACCTACGAGCAGTACTTC; CDR3aa: CASSPPLGLAGGTYEQYF
j_gene: TRBJ2-6; abundance: .; v_gene: TRBV6-1; d_gene: .; CDR3nt: TGTGCCAGCAGTGAACCCTCCTTGCCGGGTCCCTCTGGGGCCAACGTCCTGACTTTC; CDR3aa: CASSEPSLPGPSGANVLTF
j_gene: TRBJ2-7; abundance: .; v_gene: TRBV7-2; d_gene: TRBD2; CDR3nt: TGTGCCAGCAGCCCCCGACTAGCGGGAGGGTACGAGCAGTACTTC; CDR3aa: CASSPRLAGGYEQYF
j_gene: TRBJ2-1; abundance: once; v_gene: TRBV7-2; d_gene: TRBD2; CDR3nt: TGTGCCAGCAGGAGGGGCGGGAGCGCCTATGAGCAGTTCTTC; CDR3aa: CASRRGGSAYEQFF
j_gene: TRBJ1-1; abundance: few; v_gene: TRBV19; d_gene: .; CDR3nt: TGTGCCAGTAGAGCCGCAGGGGCGGGGGATACTGAAGCTTTCTTT; CDR3aa: CASRAAGAGDTEAFF
j_gene: TRBJ1-5; abundance: .; v_gene: TRBV5-4; d_gene: .; CDR3nt: TGTGCCAGCAGCTTGGATCCGGGGCAGCCCCAGCATTTT; CDR3aa: CASSLDPGQPQHF
j_gene: TRBJ1-1; abundance: .; v_gene: TRBV9; d_gene: .; CDR3nt: TGTGCCGGATCGACGGGAAGTAACACTGAAGCTTTCTTT; CDR3aa: CAGSTGSNTEAFF
j_gene: TRBJ2-1; abundance: .; v_gene: TRBV5-1; d_gene: TRBD2; CDR3nt: TGCGCCAGCAGCTTGTGGGCTAGCGGAGACAATGAGCAGTTCTTC; CDR3aa: CASSLWASGDNEQFF
j_gene: TRBJ1-1; abundance: .; v_gene: TRBV6-5; d_gene: TRBD1; CDR3nt: TGTGCCAGCAGGGCGGACAGGGGAAGGGAAACTGAAGCTTTCTTT; CDR3aa: CASRADRGRETEAFF
j_gene: TRBJ2-5; abundance: .; v_gene: TRBV5-1; d_gene: .; CDR3nt: TGCGCCAGCAGCTGGGGACCCGGAGGGGAGACCCAGTACTTC; CDR3aa: CASSWGPGGETQYF
j_gene: TRBJ2-7; abundance: .; v_gene: TRBV5-1; d_gene: .; CDR3nt: TGCGCCAGCAGCTCGAGTCTTTTACTCGAGCAGTACTTC; CDR3aa: CASSSSLLLEQYF
j_gene: TRBJ1-5; abundance: .; v_gene: TRBV30; d_gene: .; CDR3nt: TGTGCCTGGAGTTTACCAGGGGCCAATCAGCCCCAGCATTTT; CDR3aa: CAWSLPGANQPQHF
j_gene: TRBJ1-2; abundance: few; v_gene: TRBV28; d_gene: TRBD1; CDR3nt: TGTGCCAGCAGTTTATTTACAGGGGGAAGCGACTATGGCTACACCTTC; CDR3aa: CASSLFTGGSDYGYTF
j_gene: TRBJ2-7; abundance: .; v_gene: TRBV5-8; d_gene: .; CDR3nt: .; CDR3aa: CASSLQRGSFDEQYF
j_gene: TRBJ2-1; abundance: .; v_gene: TRBV12-3/TRBV12-4; d_gene: .; CDR3nt: TGTGCCAGCAGTTTGGGCCTAATTAGTGAGCAGTTCTTC; CDR3aa: CASSLGLISEQFF
j_gene: TRBJ2-1; abundance: .; v_gene: TRBV4-1; d_gene: TRBD2; CDR3nt: TGCGCCAGCAGCCAAGAAGGGCTAGCGGGATCCTGGGGGCAGTTCTTC; CDR3aa: CASSQEGLAGSWGQFF
j_gene: TRBJ2-5; abundance: few; v_gene: TRBV20-1; d_gene: TRBD2; CDR3nt: TGCAGTGCTAGTAGTCTAGCGGGAGTCCAAGAGACCCAGTACTTC; CDR3aa: CSASSLAGVQETQYF
j_gene: TRBJ1-1; abundance: .; v_gene: TRBV27; d_gene: TRBD1; CDR3nt: TGTGCCAGCAGTCGGACAGGGTCTGGGGGGGGCACTGAAGCTTTCTTT; CDR3aa: CASSRTGSGGGTEAFF
j_gene: TRBJ1-1; abundance: .; v_gene: TRBV9; d_gene: TRBD1; CDR3nt: TGTGCCAGCAGCGGAGGATTACAGGGGGTGGACACTGAAGCTTTCTTT; CDR3aa: CASSGGLQGVDTEAFF
j_gene: TRBJ2-7; abundance: .; v_gene: TRBV29-1; d_gene: .; CDR3nt: TGCAGCGCTTCGGACAGTACCTACGAGCAGTACTTC; CDR3aa: CSASDSTYEQYF
j_gene: TRBJ1-2; abundance: .; v_gene: TRBV2; d_gene: TRBD1; CDR3nt: TGTGCCAGCAGAACAGGGGAAAAGTGGTATGGCTACACCTTC; CDR3aa: CASRTGEKWYGYTF
j_gene: TRBJ1-2; abundance: .; v_gene: TRBV14; d_gene: .; CDR3nt: TGTGCCAGCAGCCCGACACTTAACTATGGCTACACCTTC; CDR3aa: CASSPTLNYGYTF
j_gene: TRBJ2-7; abundance: .; v_gene: TRBV7-2; d_gene: .; CDR3nt: TGTGCCAGCAGCTTATCATGGGGGGACTACGAGCAGTACTTC; CDR3aa: CASSLSWGDYEQYF
j_gene: TRBJ2-1; abundance: .; v_gene: TRBV10-3; d_gene: TRBD1; CDR3nt: TGTGCCATCAGTGAGTCGGGGACAGGGGGACCCAATGAGCAGTTCTTC; CDR3aa: CAISESGTGGPNEQFF
j_gene: TRBJ1-4; abundance: .; v_gene: TRBV7-2; d_gene: .; CDR3nt: TGTGCCAGCAGCCCGAGTCTAGGGGTTGGGCAAAAACTGTTTTTT; CDR3aa: CASSPSLGVGQKLFF
j_gene: TRBJ2-1; abundance: .; v_gene: TRBV25-1; d_gene: TRBD2; CDR3nt: TGTGCCAGCAGTGAGGGGCTAGCGGAACGAAAGAACAATGAGCAGTTCTTC; CDR3aa: CASSEGLAERKNNEQFF